This entry lists 16 T cell receptor beta chains sequenced from one sample in a study of blood T cell repertoires in COVID-19. The method was immunoSEQ multiplex PCR; TCRdb's version includes in-frame clones alone and lacks a portion of them. Among more than 60,000 clones listed, about four fifths were seen once. Sequencing was done on a sample of peripheral blood. Receptor source: a man aged 60 to 75 with acute or convalescent COVID-19.

J is TRBJ2-4 and V is TRBV6-6, with 7 bases lining up with TRBD2. Germline CDR1 is MNHNY and CDR2 is SVGAGI (reference sequence). The CDR3 consists of 16 residues. V was pared by 6 bases and J by 0 bases, with 8 bases of the junction left unmatched. The CDR3 loop reads CASRTRGGLAKNIQYF. The CDR3 DNA follows: TGTGCCAGCAGAACTCGGGGAGGGCTAGCCAAAAACATTCAGTACTTC.

The CDR3 loop is CASSVTGGGQPQHF. The CDR3 nucleotides read TGTGCCAGCAGCGTGACAGGGGGTGGTCAGCCCCAGCATTTT. V and J are TRBV9 and TRBJ1-5, with 9 bases aligning to TRBD1. Germline CDR1 and CDR2: SGDLS and YYNGEE. The CDR3 runs to 14 residues. Trimming removed 2 bases from V and 6 bases from J; junction bases left unmatched: 3.

The V and J genes are TRBV7-8 and TRBJ1-1, with TRBD1 identical over 8 bases. In germline, CDR1 is SGHVS, CDR2 FQNEAQ. J was trimmed by 4 bases and V by 2 bases; bases with no gene match: 3. This CDR3 spans 14 amino acids. CDR3 sequence: CASSLQGASTEAFF. CDR3 DNA sequence: TGTGCCAGCAGCTTACAGGGGGCCAGCACTGAAGCTTTCTTT.

This clone was recorded once. The rearrangement uses TRBV12-3 or TRBV12-4 and TRBJ2-5; 7 bases align to TRBD1. Trimming removed 2 bases from V and 5 bases from J; junction bases left unmatched: 2. There are 13 residues in the CDR3. The CDR3 spells CASSLRGPETQYF. The CDR3 nucleotides are TGTGCCAGCAGTTTAAGGGGGCCGGAGACCCAGTACTTC.

The chain uses TRBV12-3 or TRBV12-4 and TRBJ2-2; weak D call: TRBD1 (6 bases). V was cut by 5 bases and J by 5 bases, with 9 bases left in between. This CDR3 comprises 13 residues. CDR3 protein: CASSTTGTGELFF. In nucleotides, the CDR3 is TGTGCCAGCAGTACTACAGGGACCGGGGAGCTGTTTTTT.

The chain recombines TRBV6-1 with TRBJ1-5; possibly TRBD1 for D (5 bases). V was trimmed by 2 bases and J by 3 bases, leaving 23 bases between them. The germline gives CDR1 MNHNS, CDR2 SASEGT. The CDR3 totals 19 residues. CDR3 nucleotides: TGTGCCAGCAGTGAACCAGAAGGGATAGGGGTAGGAGTCAATCAGCCCCAGCATTTT. Protein sequence: CASSEPEGIGVGVNQPQHF.

The V and J genes are TRBV11-2 and TRBJ2-7; a possible D gene is TRBD2 (7 bases). The CDR3 length is 15 residues. V lost 5 bases to trimming and J lost 7 bases, with 21 bases between them. The germline V gene encodes CDR1 SGHAT and CDR2 FQNNGV. CDR3 bases: TGTGCCAGCAGCCCTGCCCGGGGCGGGGGCGCGGAGCAGTACTTC. Translated: CASSPARGGGAEQYF. Drawing the rest from reference TRBV11-2 and TRBJ2-7, the complete variable domain is EAGVAQSPRYKIIEKRQSVAFWCNPISGHATLYWYQQILGQGPKLLIQFQNNGVVDDSQLPKDRFSAERLKGVDSTLKIQPAKLEDSAVYLCASSPARGGGAEQYFGPGTRLTVT.

This clone appeared a single time. The chain is built from TRBV7-2 and TRBJ1-5; D is unclear. CDR1 SGHTA and CDR2 FQGNSA come from the germline V gene. The CDR3 is 15 residues long. Trimming took 3 bases from V and 3 from J, leaving 12 bases between them. This CDR3 reads CASSFVGGFNQPQHF. DNA of the CDR3: TGTGCCAGCAGCTTCGTCGGCGGATTCAATCAGCCCCAGCATTTT.

This chain connects TRBV28 to TRBJ1-1, with 11 bases lining up with TRBD1. With 4 bases clipped from V and 3 bases from J, the junction kept 4 bases outside the gene matches. Germline lookup yields CDR1 MDHEN and CDR2 SYDVKM. The CDR3 is made up of 15 amino acids. CDR3 bases: TGTGCCAGCAGTTCTCGGACAGGGGGCCACACTGAAGCTTTCTTT. Amino acid sequence: CASSSRTGGHTEAFF.

This chain uses TRBV4-2 with TRBJ1-2; the match to TRBD1 covers 7 bases. The CDR3 sequence is 13 residues long. V dropped 4 bases and J dropped 8; count of bases not matched to a gene: 7. From germline, CDR1 is LGHNA and CDR2 YNFKEQ. The CDR3 DNA reads TGTGCCAGCAGCCCCCGGGGGACAGACGGCTACACCTTC. It yields the protein CASSPRGTDGYTF.

This clone was seen only a few times. The chain combines TRBV7-2 with TRBJ2-3; TRBD1 might be the D (6 bases). There are 14 residues in the CDR3. Germline values: CDR1 SGHTA, CDR2 FQGNSA. The germline V and J ends were trimmed by 3 bases and 3 bases, with 10 bases remaining between them. The CDR3 sequence: CASSFETGTDTQYF. In nucleotides, the CDR3 is TGTGCCAGCAGCTTTGAGACAGGAACAGATACGCAGTATTTT.

V gene TRBV7-2 combines with J gene TRBJ1-2; D is ambiguous. The germline CDR1 and CDR2 sequences are SGHTA and FQGNSA. This CDR3 is built from 14 residues. The ends were cut back, 5 bases at V and 4 bases at J, with 14 bases in the middle. In DNA, the CDR3 is TGTGCCAGCAGCCCTCAGGTGGGTCTCTATGGCTACACCTTC. Amino acid sequence: CASSPQVGLYGYTF.

As for this clone: Other DNA sequences in the sample encode the same CDR3. As DNA, the CDR3 is TGTGCCAGCTCACCCGGACTAGCGGGAGCTTACAATGAGCAGTTCTTC. Its translation is CASSPGLAGAYNEQFF. The chain links TRBV18 to TRBJ2-1, with 13 bases identical to TRBD2. J lost 4 bases, V lost 3 bases, and 3 bases had no gene match. Germline V gene sequence: CDR1 KGHSH, CDR2 LQKENI. The CDR3 covers 16 residues.

CDR3 DNA: TGTGCCAGCAGTCCCAGGGGGAACACTGAAGCTTTCTTT. Translating gives CASSPRGNTEAFF. This chain joins TRBV6-6 and TRBJ1-1; the D gene is possibly TRBD1 (6 bases). Looked up from germline, CDR1 is MNHNY and CDR2 is SVGAGI (reference sequence). The CDR3 extends over 13 amino acids. Trimming stripped 5 bases from V and 1 base from J, with 8 bases between.

The V gene is TRBV5-1, the J gene TRBJ2-3; the match to TRBD2 covers 9 bases. J was trimmed by 4 bases and V by 3 bases; bases with no gene match: 15. This CDR3 region has 18 residues. From germline, CDR1 is SGHRS and CDR2 YFSETQ. In nucleotides, the CDR3 is TGCGCCAGCAGCTCCCCACCGGGGGCGGGAGGGCCGCCAGATACGCAGTATTTT. Its protein product is CASSSPPGAGGPPDTQYF.

This chain links TRBV6-6 with TRBJ1-6; maybe TRBD1 (5 bases). V was trimmed by 7 bases and J by 7 bases, leaving 11 bases between them. Germline assignment: CDR1 MNHNY and CDR2 SVGAGI (reference sequence). The CDR3 has 13 residues. CDR3 DNA sequence: TGTGCCAGCAATCAGGGAAACAATTCACCCCTCCACTTT. Translation gives CASNQGNNSPLHF.